Presented here are 10 T cell receptor beta chains from one specimen sequenced in a study of tumor-infiltrating lymphocytes in primary liver carcinoma. From 20-30 mg of unsorted bulk tissue, DNA and RNA were co-extracted together. The investigators made TCR beta cDNA from about 500 ng total RNA, using a constant-region primer. Modified slightly, ARM-PCR produced TCR beta libraries over three nested multiplex PCR rounds. It was with TRBV1-TRBV30 forward primers and a C-beta reverse primer that the first two PCR rounds were run, at 10 cycles each. TCRdb analysed the multiplex PCR reads with MiXCR anew, one entry per CDR3 protein. The table records approximately 100,000 distinct CDR3 sequences, around 71% of them present only once. Sequences were obtained from liver tumor tissue from sampling region 2. Subset in this sample: tumor region T2, inferior pole. Receptors were obtained from an older woman with primary liver carcinoma and hepatitis B virus infection.

A note on this clonotype: Sequence at one end of the junction differs from germline and may be a read error. This chain joins TRBV11-3 and TRBJ2-7; TRBD2 is a possible D gene (6 bases). The CDR3 has 15 residues. The germline V gene has CDR1 SGHNT and CDR2 YENEEA. The CDR3 nucleotides read TGTGCCAGTAGCTTAGACCCTGCGGGGACCCACGAGCGGTACTTC. Protein: CASSLDPAGTHERYF.

In the case of this clonotype: This may be a read error: a much more frequent sequence differs by one nucleotide. This chain joins TRBV7-9 and TRBJ2-1, with 7 bases that match TRBD2. Germline CDR1 and CDR2: SEHNR and FQNEAQ (reference sequence). The CDR3 covers 13 residues. V trimming: 7 bases; J trimming: 5 bases; junction bases outside the gene matches: 5. The chain's CDR3 is CASTLGGNNEQFF. In DNA form, the CDR3 reads TGTGCCAGCACCCTGGGGGGGAACAATGAGCAGTTCTTC.

This clonotype was picked up many times. The chain combines TRBV28 with TRBJ2-2, with 8 bases identical to TRBD2. CDR1 and CDR2 from the germline V gene are MDHEN and SYDVKM. This CDR3 has 16 residues. V dropped 4 bases and J dropped 4; count of bases not matched to a gene: 8. The chain's CDR3 is CASSSPATSGTGELFF. The CDR3 coding sequence is TGTGCCAGCAGTTCCCCTGCAACTAGCGGCACCGGGGAGCTGTTTTTT.

Remarks on this clonotype: This may arise from a read error, as a much more abundant clone is one base away. V gene TRBV28 combines with J gene TRBJ2-2, with D possibly TRBD1 on 5 matching bases. The germline CDR1 and CDR2 sequences are MDHEN and SYDVKM. Trimming stripped 5 bases from V and 3 bases from J, with 16 bases between. The CDR3 is made up of 16 amino acids. CDR3 in DNA: TGTGCCAGCAGTACCAGAAGGGCACAGGACACCGGGGAGCTGTTTTTT. As protein: CASSTRRAQDTGELFF.

This clonotype was counted once. The CDR3 ends on some other residue instead of the conserved phenylalanine or tryptophan, so this is likely a read error. V is TRBV12-3 or TRBV12-4 and J is TRBJ2-1; no clear D gene. The CDR3 sequence is 12 residues long. CDR3 loop: CASSLLSNDQFL. In DNA form, the CDR3 reads TGTGCCAGCAGTTTATTGAGCAATGATCAGTTCTTA.

As to this clonotype: This may stem from a read error, because a much larger clone lies one nucleotide away. The chain combines TRBV11-2 with TRBJ2-2; 8 bases align to TRBD1. The CDR3 has 18 amino acids. CDR1 and CDR2 (germline): SGHAT, FQNNGV. The CDR3 sequence is CVSSSASNRGANTGELFF. The CDR3, as DNA: TGTGTCAGCAGCTCCGCTTCCAACAGGGGGGCGAACACCGGGGAGCTGTTTTTT.

This clonotype was seen more than once but under ten times. The rearrangement links TRBV28 to TRBJ2-3; D not certain. CDR1 is MDHEN and CDR2 is SYDVKM in the germline V gene. The CDR3 runs to 15 residues. V was pared by 3 bases and J by 10 bases, with 20 bases between. In nucleotides, the CDR3 is TGTGCCAGCAGTTTGGCCGTTCTAGGGCACCAGGCGCAGTATTTT. Translated: CASSLAVLGHQAQYF.

This clonotype was counted only a few times. In nucleotides, the CDR3 is TGTGCCAGCTCATCAGGGGGGGAACAGCCCCAGCATTTT. Translation: CASSSGGEQPQHF. The rearrangement links TRBV18 to TRBJ1-5; TRBD1 matches 7 bases. The CDR3 has 13 residues. Germline V CDR1 and CDR2: KGHSH, LQKENI. Trimming took 5 bases from V and 7 from J; bases not matched to a gene: 5.

With regard to this clonotype: A much more abundant neighbour one base away suggests this may be a read error. CDR3 DNA sequence: TGTGCCAGCACCCCTTTAGGTCAGCCCCAGCAATTT. Translated, it gives CASTPLGQPQQF. The chain is built from TRBV28 and TRBJ1-5; D is uncertain. In germline, CDR1 is MDHEN, CDR2 SYDVKM. The CDR3 spans 12 residues.

On this clonotype: One end of the junction varies from germline; a read error may be responsible. The rearrangement uses TRBV11-1 and TRBJ2-7; D is possibly TRBD1 or TRBD2 (6 bases each). The CDR3 sequence is 15 residues long. In germline, CDR1 is SGHAT, CDR2 FQDESV (reference sequence). CDR3 residues: CASSPRTVGLREQCF. For the CDR3, the DNA is TGTGCTAGCAGCCCTCGGACAGTAGGACTACGCGAGCAGTGCTTC.